Listed below are T cell receptor beta chains from one sample, sequenced in a study of T cell responses to AZD1222 COVID-19 vaccine. TCRdb's copy holds only in-frame clones and misses some; the assay was immunoSEQ multiplex PCR. The data show roughly 130,000 clones, approximately 94% seen once. This specimen consisted of peripheral blood, obtained on day 0 of AZD1222 vaccination. The receptors come from an adult in good health. Both conserved end residues are part of each CDR3. A D gene is named only where the DNA matches it firmly. Only some rows state a clone size, as once, few, many or a class for expanded clones.

J,D,size,V,CDR3,DNA
TRBJ2-7,NA,NA,TRBV3-1/TRBV3-2,CASSPSGYEQYF,TGTGCCAGCAGCCCTAGTGGATACGAGCAGTACTTC
TRBJ2-3,TRBD2,NA,TRBV5-6,CASSIPNSGRETDTQYF,TGTGCCAGCAGCATCCCTAATAGCGGGAGGGAGACAGATACGCAGTATTTT
TRBJ1-5,TRBD1,NA,TRBV3-1/TRBV3-2,CASGTLSQGQQPQHF,TGTGCCAGCGGAACATTAAGCCAGGGACAGCAGCCCCAGCATTTT
TRBJ1-2,NA,NA,TRBV30,CAWSVGAGVNYGYTF,TGTGCCTGGAGTGTAGGGGCAGGGGTAAACTATGGCTACACCTTC
TRBJ1-1,TRBD1,NA,TRBV28,CASSSASQGEGGTEAFF,TGTGCCAGCAGTTCAGCGTCACAGGGGGAAGGGGGCACTGAAGCTTTCTTT
TRBJ1-1,NA,NA,TRBV19,CATRVGNTEAFF,TGTGCCACTAGAGTAGGGAACACTGAAGCTTTCTTT
TRBJ1-1,TRBD1,NA,TRBV6-1,CASRKGTVNTEAFF,TGTGCCAGCAGAAAAGGGACAGTGAACACTGAAGCTTTCTTT
TRBJ2-1,TRBD2,NA,TRBV3-1/TRBV3-2,CASSGRPLREGPGNEQFF,TGTGCCAGCAGCGGGCGCCCCTTGCGGGAGGGCCCAGGTAATGAGCAGTTCTTC
TRBJ1-4,NA,NA,TRBV15,CATSRGTPATNEKLFF,TGTGCCACCAGCAGAGGGACACCAGCAACTAATGAAAAACTGTTTTTT
TRBJ2-1,NA,NA,TRBV7-2,CASRRSLSSYNEQFF,TGTGCCAGCAGACGAAGCCTTAGCTCCTACAATGAGCAGTTCTTC
TRBJ2-1,NA,NA,TRBV28,CASSLLVTGLYNEQFF,TGTGCCAGCAGCCTTTTGGTAACCGGGCTATACAATGAGCAGTTCTTC
TRBJ1-1,NA,NA,TRBV10-3,CAISDGPLGAFF,TGTGCCATCAGTGATGGGCCCTTAGGTGCTTTCTTT
TRBJ1-6,NA,NA,TRBV12-5,CASAPPPGSPLHF,TGTGCTAGTGCCCCTCCCCCAGGTTCACCCCTCCACTTT
TRBJ1-4,NA,once,TRBV6-5,CASRYLDATNEKLFF,TGTGCCAGCAGATACCTGGACGCAACTAATGAAAAACTGTTTTTT
TRBJ1-5,NA,once,TRBV4-2,CASSQGETYARPEPQHF,TGTGCCAGCAGCCAGGGCGAGACTTACGCACGCCCTGAGCCCCAGCATTTT
TRBJ2-7,NA,few,TRBV5-5,CASSLGGWKDGTYEQYF,TGTGCCAGCAGCTTGGGGGGGTGGAAGGACGGAACCTACGAGCAGTACTTC
TRBJ2-5,NA,NA,TRBV19,CASSTNQGQETQYF,TGTGCCAGTAGTACTAATCAGGGACAAGAGACCCAGTACTTC
TRBJ1-5,NA,NA,TRBV19,CASSIDDPGWLNQPQHF,TGTGCCAGTAGTATAGATGACCCGGGGTGGTTAAATCAGCCCCAGCATTTT
TRBJ1-2,NA,NA,TRBV30,CAWLGSYGDYGYTF,TGTGCCTGGTTAGGGAGTTACGGCGACTATGGCTACACCTTC
TRBJ2-7,TRBD1,NA,TRBV11-3,CASSLLGGQGSYEQYF,TGTGCCAGCAGCCTCCTCGGGGGACAGGGGTCCTACGAGCAGTACTTC
TRBJ1-1,NA,NA,TRBV7-9,CASSPPNTEAFF,TGTGCCAGCAGCCCCCCGAACACTGAAGCTTTCTTT
TRBJ2-2,TRBD2,once,TRBV5-1,CASSPPGLAGAGTGELFF,TGCGCCAGCAGCCCCCCGGGACTAGCGGGAGCGGGGACCGGGGAGCTGTTTTTT
TRBJ2-1,TRBD2,NA,TRBV2,CASRAREVGEQFF,TGTGCCAGCAGGGCGCGGGAGGTCGGTGAGCAGTTCTTC
TRBJ1-1,TRBD1,NA,TRBV7-9,CASGGQGRTEAFF,TGTGCCAGCGGGGGACAGGGGAGGACTGAAGCTTTCTTT
TRBJ1-1,NA,NA,TRBV12-3/TRBV12-4,CASSRDPRGAFF,TGTGCCAGCAGCAGGGACCCCAGAGGAGCTTTCTTT
TRBJ1-2,NA,NA,TRBV7-9,CASTIDGGGQYGYTF,TGTGCCAGCACGATCGATGGAGGAGGGCAGTATGGCTACACCTTC
TRBJ2-1,NA,NA,TRBV30,CAWGASPANEQFF,TGTGCCTGGGGGGCTTCCCCAGCGAATGAGCAGTTCTTC
TRBJ1-4,NA,NA,TRBV19,CASSIVSGARLRLEKLFF,TGTGCCAGTAGTATAGTCTCCGGGGCCCGGCTCAGGCTTGAAAAACTGTTTTTT
TRBJ1-1,NA,NA,TRBV19,CASSERGDTEAFF,TGTGCCAGTAGTGAGCGAGGGGACACTGAAGCTTTCTTT
TRBJ1-5,NA,NA,TRBV25-1,CASSDLSTYQPQHF,TGTGCCAGCAGTGACCTCTCGACCTATCAGCCCCAGCATTTT
TRBJ1-1,NA,NA,TRBV7-9,CASSPDPGEALDTEAFF,TGTGCCAGCAGCCCTGATCCGGGCGAGGCTTTGGACACTGAAGCTTTCTTT
TRBJ2-5,TRBD1,NA,TRBV6-5,CASSRDRGQGETQYF,TGTGCCAGCAGTCGGGACAGGGGGCAGGGAGAGACCCAGTACTTC
TRBJ1-4,TRBD1,NA,TRBV18,CASSPGQGNEKLFF,TGTGCCAGCTCACCCGGACAGGGTAACGAAAAACTGTTTTTT
TRBJ1-5,NA,NA,TRBV30,CAWSADREIQPQHF,TGTGCCTGGAGTGCAGACAGAGAGATTCAGCCCCAGCATTTT
TRBJ2-2,NA,NA,TRBV2,CASNDFKAGELFF,TGTGCCAGCAACGACTTTAAGGCCGGGGAGCTGTTTTTT
TRBJ1-3,NA,NA,TRBV12-3/TRBV12-4,CAQGGSGNTIYF,TGTGCACAGGGAGGAAGTGGAAACACCATATATTTT
TRBJ1-5,TRBD1,NA,TRBV28,CASSPGQGRDQPQHF,TGTGCCAGCAGCCCGGGACAGGGCCGGGATCAGCCCCAGCATTTT
TRBJ2-4,TRBD2,NA,TRBV15,CATSRDSGEKNIQYF,TGTGCCACCAGCAGAGATAGCGGGGAAAAAAACATTCAGTACTTC
TRBJ2-3,NA,NA,TRBV18,CASSPPARDTQYF,TGTGCCAGCTCACCACCTGCCAGAGATACGCAGTATTTT
TRBJ2-1,NA,once,TRBV7-9,CASSSLFGATYNEQFF,TGTGCCAGCAGCTCCCTGTTCGGGGCGACCTACAATGAGCAGTTCTTC
TRBJ2-5,TRBD2,NA,TRBV28,CASSLSVGAGGESTQYF,TGTGCCAGCAGTTTATCGGTGGGGGCGGGAGGAGAAAGTACCCAGTACTTC
TRBJ2-5,NA,NA,TRBV10-2,CASSARNQETQYF,TGCGCCAGCAGTGCACGGAATCAGGAGACCCAGTACTTC
TRBJ2-5,NA,NA,TRBV6-6,CASSLDDWPQYF,TGTGCCAGCAGTTTGGACGACTGGCCCCAGTACTTC
TRBJ2-7,TRBD2,NA,TRBV5-1,CASSLGTSGSYPYEQYF,TGCGCCAGCAGCTTGGGGACTAGCGGGAGCTACCCCTACGAGCAGTACTTC
TRBJ2-5,NA,NA,TRBV27,CASSPPGLQETQYF,TGTGCCAGCAGTCCCCCTGGGCTTCAAGAGACCCAGTACTTC
TRBJ1-6,NA,NA,TRBV7-2,CASSLGENSPLHF,TGTGCCAGCAGCTTGGGCGAAAATTCACCCCTCCACTTT
TRBJ1-6,NA,NA,TRBV28,CASKGEGVFSRSSSPLHF,TGTGCCAGCAAAGGCGAAGGTGTATTTAGCAGGTCCAGTTCACCCCTCCACTTT
TRBJ1-3,TRBD1,NA,TRBV2,CASNSGQGDTIYF,TGTGCCAGCAACTCCGGACAGGGGGACACCATATATTTT
TRBJ2-2,TRBD2,NA,TRBV6-2/TRBV6-3,CASSPLRTSGSPTGELFF,TGTGCCAGCAGCCCTCTACGGACTAGCGGGAGTCCCACCGGGGAGCTGTTTTTT
TRBJ2-7,TRBD2,NA,TRBV7-9,CASSPGTSGGEQYF,TGTGCCAGCAGCCCGGGGACTAGCGGGGGTGAGCAGTACTTC
TRBJ2-3,TRBD2,NA,TRBV6-5,CASTAGGRNTQYF,TGTGCCAGCACCGCGGGGGGGAGAAATACGCAGTATTTT
TRBJ2-1,NA,once,TRBV19,CASSIGKRDEQFF,TGTGCCAGTAGTATAGGGAAGAGGGATGAGCAGTTCTTC
TRBJ2-3,NA,NA,TRBV9,CASSPTGQPTDTQYF,TGTGCCAGCAGCCCAACAGGACAGCCCACAGATACGCAGTATTTT